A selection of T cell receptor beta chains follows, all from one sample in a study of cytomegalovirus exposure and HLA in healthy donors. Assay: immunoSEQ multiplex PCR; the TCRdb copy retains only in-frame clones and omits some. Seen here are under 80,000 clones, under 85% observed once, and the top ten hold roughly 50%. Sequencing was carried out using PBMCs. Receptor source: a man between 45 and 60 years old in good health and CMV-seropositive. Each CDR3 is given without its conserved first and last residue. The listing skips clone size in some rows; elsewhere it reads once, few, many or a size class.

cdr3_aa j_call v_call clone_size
ASKRLAGGVIDTQY TRBJ2-3 TRBV27 NA
ASSLGYEQY TRBJ2-7 TRBV5-4 NA
ASSLDRVKTGELF TRBJ2-2 TRBV18 NA
ASSRQANTEAF TRBJ1-1 TRBV4-2 once
ASSQVRDRVPDTQY TRBJ2-3 TRBV4-1 NA
ASSRVNAGHPYNEQF TRBJ2-1 TRBV4-2 NA
ASRTPRGAKPEAF TRBJ1-1 TRBV5-6 few
ATGGTSSYEQY TRBJ2-7 TRBV10-3 once
ATSFQGAPGENQY TRBJ2-5 TRBV15 few
SSWKVSNIQY TRBJ2-4 TRBV7-9 NA
AWKPGEGFYNEQF TRBJ2-1 TRBV30 NA
ASSFFPGPLGYGYT TRBJ1-2 TRBV27 NA
ASSLSGAGGRQQY TRBJ2-7 TRBV27 NA
ASSSSGVSETQY TRBJ2-5 TRBV11-2 few
ASGLGGSEQF TRBJ2-1 TRBV27 NA
ASKPALGRDLHGYT TRBJ1-2 TRBV19 NA
ASSQEGLFAGLAGGRETQY TRBJ2-5 TRBV4-2 NA
ASSQVWVGSGGSTGELF TRBJ2-2 TRBV4-3 NA
ASSAQLEYEQY TRBJ2-7 TRBV18 NA
ASSQLGVQY TRBJ2-3 TRBV6-6 NA
ASSQPGGQGGGYT TRBJ1-2 TRBV19 NA
AWSVLGTGGDYT TRBJ1-2 TRBV30 NA
ASRPGTSGSSGRGTGIVTDTQY TRBJ2-3 TRBV10-1 NA
ASSSRTGQGVAGVSGELF TRBJ2-2 TRBV28 once
ASSTTGGGETQY TRBJ2-5 TRBV21-1 NA
ASSPWAGDNEKLF TRBJ1-4 TRBV6-4 few
ASSLEGLPGGWYNEQF TRBJ2-1 TRBV7-2 once
ASSTGQGEAF TRBJ1-1 TRBV6-1 NA
ASSLERGITEAF TRBJ1-1 TRBV7-2 NA
ASSVAGGTYNEQF TRBJ2-1 TRBV9 few
ASTSPSSGGGGEQY TRBJ2-7 TRBV19 NA
ASSLSGATNEKLF TRBJ1-4 TRBV5-6 NA
ASSSPGLAGGRPDTQY TRBJ2-3 TRBV7-3 NA
ASSVGSRTGDTEAF TRBJ1-1 TRBV9 NA
ARQGIYEQY TRBJ2-7 TRBV6-5 NA
ASSLDRGNGQPQH TRBJ1-5 TRBV7-2 NA
ASSFSGSSYEQY TRBJ2-7 TRBV5-1 once
ASRLPGQGIHEQY TRBJ2-7 TRBV27 NA
ASSCTILGQAPYEQY TRBJ2-7 TRBV6-9 once
ASSLPRFNQPQH TRBJ1-5 TRBV28 NA
ASSQDMMAIIYNEQF TRBJ2-1 TRBV4-3 NA
ASTRTGMKTQY TRBJ2-5 TRBV27 once
ATSRSNEKLF TRBJ1-4 TRBV15 once
ASSSGKGGKETQY TRBJ2-5 TRBV7-9 NA
ASSVGTSGGFTDTQY TRBJ2-3 TRBV9 NA
ASSPWDKPYSPLH TRBJ1-6 TRBV7-2 NA
ASSYAGQTEAF TRBJ1-1 TRBV6-6 once
ASSFRGALSYEQY TRBJ2-7 TRBV21-1 NA